Below, 8 T cell receptor beta chains from the same sample are listed, as sequenced in a study of blood T cell repertoires in COVID-19 (dated by TCRdb to the early 2020s). The library was obtained by the immunoSEQ multiplex PCR assay. TCRdb took over this immuneACCESS table, retaining in-frame rearrangements with V and J assigned. Such tables are incomplete; in checked studies, under half of the missing clones stem from an unresolved V gene, and the remainder is unexplained. The sample yields some 180,000 clones; 89% were counted once. The ten largest clones add up to roughly 6.7% of the sample. The material sequenced was peripheral blood. These receptors were obtained from a man in his forties with acute or convalescent COVID-19.

V and J are TRBV4-3 and TRBJ2-7; D is perhaps TRBD1 (7 bases). The CDR3 totals 16 residues. The ends were cut back, 1 base at V and 1 base at J, with 14 bases in the middle. CDR1 LGHNA and CDR2 YSLEER come from the germline V gene. Written as DNA, the CDR3 is TGCGCCAGCAGCCAAGGGGAGGACAGGCCATCCTACGAGCAGTACTTC. This encodes CASSQGEDRPSYEQYF.

This sequence joins TRBV19 and TRBJ1-4, with TRBD1 matching over 7 bases. CDR3 size: 15 residues. CDR1 and CDR2 (germline): LNHDA, SQIVND (reference sequence). The V gene end was trimmed by 6 bases and the J gene end by 5 bases; junction bases not matched to a gene: 9. The CDR3 loop reads CASRGPGTENEKLFF. The DNA of the CDR3 is TGTGCCAGTAGAGGGCCCGGGACAGAGAATGAAAAACTGTTTTTT.

The rearrangement uses TRBV6-2 or TRBV6-3 and TRBJ2-7, with TRBD2 identical over 7 bases. V was pared by 6 bases and J by 0 bases, with 8 bases of the junction left unmatched. The CDR3 is 15 residues long. Looked up from germline, CDR1 is MNHEY and CDR2 is SVGEGT. In DNA, the CDR3 is TGTGCCAGCAGCAGAAGCGGGGCCCCCTCCTACGAGCAGTACTTC. Translated, it gives CASSRSGAPSYEQYF.

The CDR3 spells CASSYTSGGSYNEQFF. The CDR3 coding sequence is TGTGCCAGCAGTTATACTAGCGGGGGGTCCTACAATGAGCAGTTCTTC. This sequence joins TRBV6-5 and TRBJ2-1; 12 bases agree with TRBD2. Unmatched junction bases numbered 1, after V lost 3 bases and J lost 1 base. Germline CDR1 is MNHEY and CDR2 is SVGAGI. This CDR3 spans 16 amino acids.

The chain joins TRBV9 to TRBJ1-2, with 8 bases aligning to TRBD1. V trimming: 4 bases; J trimming: 4 bases; junction bases outside the gene matches: 9. Germline-derived CDR1 and CDR2 are SGDLS and YYNGEE. The CDR3 consists of 15 residues. The CDR3 region has the DNA TGTGCCAGCAGCTCACGGACAGGGAGCTCCTATGGCTACACCTTC. Translating gives CASSSRTGSSYGYTF.

The rearrangement uses TRBV5-1 and TRBJ1-1; no clear D. Deletions cut 0 bases from V and 4 bases from J, with 13 bases between. The CDR3 is 15 residues long. The germline V gene has CDR1 SGHRS and CDR2 YFSETQ. CDR3 sequence: CASSLDGNFGTEAFF. As DNA, the CDR3 is TGCGCCAGCAGCTTGGACGGGAACTTTGGCACTGAAGCTTTCTTT.

The gene calls are TRBV5-1 and TRBJ1-6, with 7 bases aligning to TRBD1. The trim removed 8 bases at V and 7 bases at J, leaving 6 bases unmatched. The CDR3 is 13 residues long. Germline V gene data show CDR1 as SGHRS and CDR2 as YFSETQ. The CDR3 spells CASRQGENSPLHF. The CDR3 nucleotides read TGCGCCAGTAGACAGGGCGAGAATTCACCCCTCCACTTT.

The chain has TRBV5-1 and TRBJ2-5; D is unresolved. Germline V gene data show CDR1 as SGHRS and CDR2 as YFSETQ. Trimming removed 1 base from V and 0 bases from J, with 7 bases in between. The CDR3 is 14 residues long. The CDR3 here is CASSLQQYQETQYF. In nucleotides, the CDR3 is TGCGCCAGCAGCTTGCAACAATACCAAGAGACCCAGTACTTC.